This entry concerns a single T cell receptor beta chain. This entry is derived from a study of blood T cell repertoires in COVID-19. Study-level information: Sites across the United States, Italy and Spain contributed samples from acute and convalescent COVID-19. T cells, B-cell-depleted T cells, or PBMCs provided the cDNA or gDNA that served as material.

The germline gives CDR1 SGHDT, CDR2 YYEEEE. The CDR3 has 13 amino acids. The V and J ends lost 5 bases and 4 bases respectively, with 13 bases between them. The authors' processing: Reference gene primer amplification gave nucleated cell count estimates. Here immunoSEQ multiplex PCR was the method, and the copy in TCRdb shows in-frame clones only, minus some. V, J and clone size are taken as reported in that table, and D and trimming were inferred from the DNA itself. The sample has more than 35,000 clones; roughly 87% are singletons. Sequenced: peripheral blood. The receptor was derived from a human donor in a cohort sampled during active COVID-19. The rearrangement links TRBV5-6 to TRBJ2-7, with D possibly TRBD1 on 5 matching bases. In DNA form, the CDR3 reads TGTGCCAGCAGTCAGCAGGGAAATTACGAGCAGTACTTC. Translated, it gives CASSQQGNYEQYF.